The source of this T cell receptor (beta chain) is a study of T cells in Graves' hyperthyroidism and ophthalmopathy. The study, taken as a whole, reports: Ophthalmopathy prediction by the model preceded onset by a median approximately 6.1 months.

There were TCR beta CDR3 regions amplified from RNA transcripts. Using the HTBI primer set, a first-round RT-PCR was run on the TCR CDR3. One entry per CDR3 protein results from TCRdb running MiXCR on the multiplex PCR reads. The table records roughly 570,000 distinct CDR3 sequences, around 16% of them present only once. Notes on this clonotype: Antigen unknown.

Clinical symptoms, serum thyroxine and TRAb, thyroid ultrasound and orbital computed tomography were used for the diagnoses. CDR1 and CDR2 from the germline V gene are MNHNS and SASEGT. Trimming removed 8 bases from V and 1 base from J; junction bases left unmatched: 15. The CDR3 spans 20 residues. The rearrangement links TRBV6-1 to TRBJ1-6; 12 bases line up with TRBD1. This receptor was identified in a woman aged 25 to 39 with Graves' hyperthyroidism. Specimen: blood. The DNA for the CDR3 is TGTGCCAGCCGACGTCCCGGGACAGGGGGCCTTAAGTCCTATAATTCACCCCTCCACTTT. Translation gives CASRRPGTGGLKSYNSPLHF.